The 6 T cell receptor beta chains presented below share a single source sample, sequenced in a study of cytomegalovirus exposure and HLA in healthy donors. The PCR ran on 60 Vbeta and 13 Jbeta primers. Clones were sequenced by immunoSEQ multiplex PCR, and TCRdb holds only the in-frame ones, with some missing. Found here are over 150,000 clones, around 69% of them singletons; the top ten hold more than 1.2%. The sequenced sample was PBMCs. The source of these receptors is a man between 60 and 75 years old in good health and CMV-seronegative.

This rearrangement joins TRBV6-5 to TRBJ1-5; possibly TRBD1 for D (6 bases). CDR1 MNHEY and CDR2 SVGAGI come from the germline V gene. The CDR3 extends over 13 amino acids. The V end lost 5 bases, the J end lost 7 bases, and 12 bases lay between the germline ends. The CDR3 region is CASSKQGKQPQHF. CDR3 in DNA: TGTGCCAGCAGTAAACAGGGAAAACAGCCCCAGCATTTT.

V usage is TRBV13 and J usage is TRBJ1-2; 10 bases match TRBD1. The J segment lost 1 base and the V segment lost 3 bases, leaving 2 bases of the junction unmatched. The germline CDR1 and CDR2 sequences are PRHDT and FYEKMQ (reference sequence). The CDR3 has 15 residues. CDR3 nucleotides: TGTGCCAGCAGCTTGGGGGACAGGGGTAACTATGGCTACACCTTC. Protein: CASSLGDRGNYGYTF.

J is TRBJ2-3 and V is TRBV5-1; TRBD2 agrees at 14 bases. V gave up 4 bases and J gave up 3 bases; unmatched junction bases: 4. The germline V gene has CDR1 SGHRS and CDR2 YFSETQ. This CDR3 is built from 16 residues. This CDR3 is CASSRLAGGGTDTQYF. CDR3 coding DNA: TGCGCCAGCAGCCGACTAGCGGGGGGGGGAACAGATACGCAGTATTTT.

The chain carries TRBV14 and TRBJ2-2; D is ambiguous. The CDR3 loop spans 13 amino acids. Per germline, CDR1 SGHDN and CDR2 FVKESK. Trimming took off 6 bases at V and 3 bases at J, with 8 bases between the two ends. Here the CDR3 reads CASRVQDTGELFF. CDR3 nucleotides: TGTGCCAGCAGGGTTCAGGACACCGGGGAGCTGTTTTTT.

The chain uses TRBV4-3 and TRBJ2-6; D is uncertain. V was clipped by 4 bases and J by 4 bases, with 8 bases between them. In germline, CDR1 is LGHNA, CDR2 YSLEER. CDR3 length: 14 residues. This CDR3 reads CASSPSQGANVLTF. CDR3 coding DNA: TGCGCCAGCAGCCCTTCTCAGGGGGCCAACGTCCTGACTTTC.

V is TRBV28 and J is TRBJ1-5; a possible D gene is TRBD1 (6 bases). The CDR3 loop spans 13 amino acids. Trimming cost V 6 bases and J 6 bases, with 12 bases left between them. Germline values: CDR1 MDHEN, CDR2 SYDVKM. The CDR3 reads CASSSRDTQPQHF. CDR3 in DNA: TGTGCCAGCAGCTCCCGGGACACTCAGCCCCAGCATTTT.